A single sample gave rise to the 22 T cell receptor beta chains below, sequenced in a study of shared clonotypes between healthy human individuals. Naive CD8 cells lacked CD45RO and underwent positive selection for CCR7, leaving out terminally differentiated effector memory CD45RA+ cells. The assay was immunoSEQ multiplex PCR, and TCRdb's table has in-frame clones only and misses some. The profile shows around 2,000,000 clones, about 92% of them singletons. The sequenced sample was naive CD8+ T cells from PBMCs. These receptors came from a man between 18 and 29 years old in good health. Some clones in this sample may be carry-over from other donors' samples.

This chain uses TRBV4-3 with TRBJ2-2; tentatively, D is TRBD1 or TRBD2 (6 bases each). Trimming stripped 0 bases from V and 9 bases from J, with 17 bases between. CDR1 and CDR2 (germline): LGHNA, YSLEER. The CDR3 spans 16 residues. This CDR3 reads CASSQEGGSSIRELFF. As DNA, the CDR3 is TGCGCCAGCAGCCAAGAAGGGGGGAGCTCGATCCGGGAGCTGTTTTTT.

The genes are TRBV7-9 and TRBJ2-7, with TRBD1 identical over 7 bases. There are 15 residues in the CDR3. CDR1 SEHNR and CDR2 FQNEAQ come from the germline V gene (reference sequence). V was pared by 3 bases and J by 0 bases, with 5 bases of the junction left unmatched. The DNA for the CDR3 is TGTGCCAGCAGCTTTCAACAGGGGAGCTCCTACGAGCAGTACTTC. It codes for CASSFQQGSSYEQYF.

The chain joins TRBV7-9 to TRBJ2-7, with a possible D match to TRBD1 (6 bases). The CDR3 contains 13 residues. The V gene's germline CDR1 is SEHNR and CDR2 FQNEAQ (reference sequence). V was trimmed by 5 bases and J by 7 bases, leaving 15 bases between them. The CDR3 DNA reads TGTGCCAGCAGCCAAGGACAGCCGAGGGAGCAGTACTTC. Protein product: CASSQGQPREQYF.

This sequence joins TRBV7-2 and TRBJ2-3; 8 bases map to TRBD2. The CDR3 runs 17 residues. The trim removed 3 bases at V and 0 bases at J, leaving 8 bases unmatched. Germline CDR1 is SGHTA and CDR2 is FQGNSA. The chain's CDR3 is CASSLRATSESTDTQYF. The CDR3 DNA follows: TGTGCCAGCAGCTTGCGCGCGACTAGCGAGAGCACAGATACGCAGTATTTT.

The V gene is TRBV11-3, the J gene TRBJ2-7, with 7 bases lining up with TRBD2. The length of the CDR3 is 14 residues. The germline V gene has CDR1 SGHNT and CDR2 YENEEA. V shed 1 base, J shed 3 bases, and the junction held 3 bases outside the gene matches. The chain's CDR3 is CASSLGRGDYEQYF. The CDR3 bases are TGTGCCAGCAGCTTAGGTCGGGGGGACTACGAGCAGTACTTC.

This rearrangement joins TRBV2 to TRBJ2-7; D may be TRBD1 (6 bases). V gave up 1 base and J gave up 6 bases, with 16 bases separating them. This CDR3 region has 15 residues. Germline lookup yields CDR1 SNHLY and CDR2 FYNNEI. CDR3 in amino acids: CASSEVPGAVIEQYF. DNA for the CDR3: TGTGCCAGCAGTGAAGTCCCAGGGGCGGTCATCGAGCAGTACTTC.

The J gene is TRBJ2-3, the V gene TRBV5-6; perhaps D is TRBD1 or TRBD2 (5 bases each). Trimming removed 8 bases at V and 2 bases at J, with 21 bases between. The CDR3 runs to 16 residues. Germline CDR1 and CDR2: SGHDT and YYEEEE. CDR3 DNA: TGTGCCAGTCCAACCTTGGTGGGGGATTTCACAGATACGCAGTATTTT. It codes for CASPTLVGDFTDTQYF. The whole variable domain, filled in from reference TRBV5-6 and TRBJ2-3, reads DAGVTQSPTHLIKTRGQQVTLRCSPKSGHDTVSWYQQALGQGPQFIFQYYEEEERQRGNFPDRFSGHQFPNYSSELNVNALLLGDSALYLCASPTLVGDFTDTQYFGPGTRLTVL.

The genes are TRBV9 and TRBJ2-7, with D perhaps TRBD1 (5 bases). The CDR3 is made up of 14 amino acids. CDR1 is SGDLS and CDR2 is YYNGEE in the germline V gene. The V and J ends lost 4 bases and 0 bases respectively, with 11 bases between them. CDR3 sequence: CASSRTLSSYEQYF. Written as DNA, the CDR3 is TGTGCCAGCAGCCGGACACTCAGCTCCTACGAGCAGTACTTC.

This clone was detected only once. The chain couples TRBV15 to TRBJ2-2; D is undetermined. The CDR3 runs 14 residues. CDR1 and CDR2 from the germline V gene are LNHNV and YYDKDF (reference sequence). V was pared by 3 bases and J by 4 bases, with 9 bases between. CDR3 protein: CATSRTEVTGELFF. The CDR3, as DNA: TGTGCCACCAGCAGGACCGAAGTCACCGGGGAGCTGTTTTTT.

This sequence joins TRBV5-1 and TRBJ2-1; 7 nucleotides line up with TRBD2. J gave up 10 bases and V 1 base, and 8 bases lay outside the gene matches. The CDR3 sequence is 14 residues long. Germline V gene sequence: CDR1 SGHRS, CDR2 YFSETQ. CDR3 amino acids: CASSLTFGGIEQFF. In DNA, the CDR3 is TGCGCCAGCAGCTTGACCTTCGGGGGGATCGAGCAGTTCTTC.

CDR3 coding DNA: TGCAGCGTTCTACAGGGAGGCCGTGATCAGCCCCAGCATTTT. Translation: CSVLQGGRDQPQHF. V usage is TRBV29-1 and J usage is TRBJ1-5, with D possibly TRBD1 on 6 matching bases. Trimming removed 5 bases at V and 5 bases at J, with 16 bases between. Germline V gene sequence: CDR1 SQVTM, CDR2 ANQGSEA. This CDR3 contains 14 residues.

This CDR3 is CSVSFIPGTQNTGELFF. CDR3 nucleotide sequence: TGCAGCGTTTCCTTTATTCCCGGGACACAGAACACCGGGGAGCTGTTTTTT. The genes are TRBV29-1 and TRBJ2-2; TRBD1 is a possible D gene (6 bases). Trimming removed 5 bases from V and 1 base from J, with 20 bases in between. This CDR3 is 17 amino acids long. CDR1 SQVTM and CDR2 ANQGSEA come from the germline V gene.

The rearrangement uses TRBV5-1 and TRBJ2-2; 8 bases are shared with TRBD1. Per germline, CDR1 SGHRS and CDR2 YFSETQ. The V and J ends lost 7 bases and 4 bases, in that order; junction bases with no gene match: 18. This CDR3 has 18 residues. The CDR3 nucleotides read TGCGCCAGCCGCCTCCCCAGGGGGCATCTTCCGGGCACCGGGGAGCTGTTTTTT. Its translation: CASRLPRGHLPGTGELFF.

This CDR3 is CASSPVPTYREDNQPQHF. CDR3 DNA: TGTGCCAGCAGTCCGGTCCCCACATACAGGGAAGACAATCAGCCCCAGCATTTT. This chain links TRBV27 with TRBJ1-5; possible D gene TRBD1, 6 bases. V was cut by 5 bases and J by 3 bases, with 23 bases left in between. CDR1 and CDR2 (germline): MNHEY, SMNVEV (reference sequence). The CDR3 sequence is 18 residues long.

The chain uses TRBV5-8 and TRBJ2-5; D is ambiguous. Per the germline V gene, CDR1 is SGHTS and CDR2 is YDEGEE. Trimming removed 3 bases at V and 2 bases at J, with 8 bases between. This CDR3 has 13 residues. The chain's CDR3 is CASSSLRQETQYF. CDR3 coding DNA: TGTGCCAGCAGCTCCCTACGGCAAGAGACCCAGTACTTC.

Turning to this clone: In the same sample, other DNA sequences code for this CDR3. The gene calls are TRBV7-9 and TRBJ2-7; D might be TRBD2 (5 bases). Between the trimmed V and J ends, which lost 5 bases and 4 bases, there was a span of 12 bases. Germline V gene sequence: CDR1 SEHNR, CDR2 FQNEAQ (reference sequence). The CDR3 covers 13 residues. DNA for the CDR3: TGTGCCAGCAGCCCGAGGGAGTCGTACGAGCAGTACTTC. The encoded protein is CASSPRESYEQYF.

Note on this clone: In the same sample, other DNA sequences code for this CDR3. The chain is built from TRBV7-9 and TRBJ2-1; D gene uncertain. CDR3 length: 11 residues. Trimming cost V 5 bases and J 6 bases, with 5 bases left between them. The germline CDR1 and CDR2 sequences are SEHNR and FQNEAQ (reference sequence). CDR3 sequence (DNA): TGTGCCAGCAGCCCGCCCAATGAGCAGTTCTTC. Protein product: CASSPPNEQFF. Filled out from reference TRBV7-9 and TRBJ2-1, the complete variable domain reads DTGVSQNPRHKITKRGQNVTFRCDPISEHNRLYWYRQTLGQGPEFLTYFQNEAQLEKSRLLSDRFSAERPKGSFSTLEIQRTEQGDSAMYLCASSPPNEQFFGPGTRLTVL.

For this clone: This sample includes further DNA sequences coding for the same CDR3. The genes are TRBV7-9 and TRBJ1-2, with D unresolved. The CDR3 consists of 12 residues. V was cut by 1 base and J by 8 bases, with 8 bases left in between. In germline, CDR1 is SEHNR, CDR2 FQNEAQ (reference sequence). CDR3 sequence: CASSLGLGGYTF. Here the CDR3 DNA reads TGTGCCAGCAGCTTAGGACTCGGCGGCTACACCTTC.

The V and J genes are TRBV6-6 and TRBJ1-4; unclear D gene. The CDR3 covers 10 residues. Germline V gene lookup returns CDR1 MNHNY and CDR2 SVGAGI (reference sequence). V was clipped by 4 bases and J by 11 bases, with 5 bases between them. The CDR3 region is CASSFGKLFF. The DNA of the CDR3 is TGTGCCAGCAGTTTTGGGAAACTGTTTTTT.

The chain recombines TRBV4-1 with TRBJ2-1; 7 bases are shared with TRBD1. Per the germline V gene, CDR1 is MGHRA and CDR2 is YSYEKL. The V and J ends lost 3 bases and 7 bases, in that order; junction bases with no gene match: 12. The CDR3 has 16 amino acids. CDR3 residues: CASSHLPGTDENEQFF. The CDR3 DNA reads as TGCGCCAGCAGCCATCTACCCGGGACAGACGAGAATGAGCAGTTCTTC.

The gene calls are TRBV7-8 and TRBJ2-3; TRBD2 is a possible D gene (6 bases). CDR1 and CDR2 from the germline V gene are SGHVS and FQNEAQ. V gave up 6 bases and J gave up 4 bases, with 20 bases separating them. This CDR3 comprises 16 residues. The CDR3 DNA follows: TGTGCCAGCAGACTCGGAGGAGGGAGGAGTGCAGATACGCAGTATTTT. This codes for CASRLGGGRSADTQYF.

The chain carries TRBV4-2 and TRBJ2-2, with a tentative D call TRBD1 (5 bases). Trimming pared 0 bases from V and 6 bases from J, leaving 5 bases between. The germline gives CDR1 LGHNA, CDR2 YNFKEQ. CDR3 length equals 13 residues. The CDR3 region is CASSQDRAGELFF. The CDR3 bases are TGTGCCAGCAGCCAAGACAGGGCCGGGGAGCTGTTTTTT.